The clone carrying this T cell receptor (beta chain) was recorded at least ten times. What it recognizes is unknown. V lost 6 bases, J lost 2 bases, and 6 bases stayed unmatched. CDR1 is MGHDK, CDR2 SYGVNS, per germline. There are 14 residues in the CDR3. Time point specified: sample taken at primary tumor resection. Researchers sequenced whole RNA taken from tumor, nontumor lung or frozen PBMC without sorting. The sample is drawn from a study of spatial heterogeneity in lung cancer. Study observations and caveats: Counts of expanded alpha and beta TCRs within tumors tracked the tumor nonsynonymous mutation count. Estimated coverage of tumor T cells was 5.5% to 8.5% for alpha and around 13% for beta chains.

Each CDR3 protein gets one entry after TCRdb re-called the 5' RACE reads with MiXCR. The data hold some 13,000 distinct CDR3 sequences, with more than 3.5% observed a single time. The chain employs TRBV25-1 and TRBJ2-7, with 8 bases that match TRBD2. This TCR came from a male donor with early-stage non-small cell lung cancer. The specimen comprised lung tumor tissue, sampled at surgery. CDR3 loop: CASSRSGKTYEQYF. The CDR3, as DNA: TGTGCCAGCAGCCGTAGCGGGAAAACCTACGAGCAGTACTTC.